The 29 T cell receptor beta chains presented below share a single source sample, sequenced in a study of CD8 T cells in ankylosing spondylitis (TCRdb year 2017). What the work shows at the level of the full study, not this receptor alone: A TCR beta motif of several highly homologous amino acid variants appeared characteristic of blood from ankylosing spondylitis patients.

Receptor libraries were prepared by 5' RACE. The sequencing machine was an Illumina HiSeq 2500. The raw public reads went through TCRdb reprocessing: fastp at Q25, MiXCR clone calling, in-frame beta chains kept. CDR3 protein duplicates are merged, each entry listing the most common genes and DNA. This sample comprises around 770,000 distinct CDR3 sequences, around 20% of them detected only once. The ten largest clonotypes hold roughly a fifth of the sample. No antigens are known for them. The source material was blood, either unsorted or a sorted T cell fraction (not recorded which). All receptors derive from a male donor with ankylosing spondylitis.

This sequence joins TRBV11-2 and TRBJ2-1; D might be TRBD1 (6 bases). V gave up 4 bases and J gave up 2 bases, with 12 bases separating them. CDR3 size: 15 residues. CDR1 and CDR2 from the germline V gene are SGHAT and FQNNGV. CDR3 sequence reads: CASSYKQGTYNEQFF. For the CDR3, the DNA is TGTGCCAGCAGCTACAAGCAGGGGACCTACAATGAGCAGTTCTTC. Supplemented by reference TRBV11-2 and TRBJ2-1, the full variable domain reads EAGVAQSPRYKIIEKRQSVAFWCNPISGHATLYWYQQILGQGPKLLIQFQNNGVVDDSQLPKDRFSAERLKGVDSTLKIQPAKLEDSAVYLCASSYKQGTYNEQFFGPGTRLTVL.

This clonotype was seen more than once but under ten times. This chain joins TRBV5-1 and TRBJ1-1; D gene unclear. Trimming removed 0 bases from V and 7 bases from J, with 7 bases in between. Germline CDR1 and CDR2: SGHRS and YFSETQ. This CDR3 contains 12 residues. The CDR3 loop is CASSLDGGEAFF. The DNA for the CDR3 is TGCGCCAGCAGCTTGGACGGAGGTGAAGCTTTCTTT.

This clonotype was observed a few times. This chain links TRBV5-1 with TRBJ2-2; TRBD2 matches 10 bases. Per germline, CDR1 SGHRS and CDR2 YFSETQ. The J segment lost 9 bases and the V segment lost 0 bases, leaving 8 bases of the junction unmatched. This CDR3 region has 16 residues. Here the CDR3 DNA reads TGCGCCAGCAGCTTGGCCTCTAGCGGGAGAAAGTGGGAGCTGTTTTTT. The encoded protein is CASSLASSGRKWELFF.

The DNA of the CDR3 is TGTGCCAGCAGTCGAGCGACAGGGGTTGGCACAGATACGCAGTATTTT. Its protein is CASSRATGVGTDTQYF. The chain employs TRBV6-1 and TRBJ2-3; TRBD1 agrees at 8 bases. Germline loops: CDR1 MNHNS, CDR2 SASEGT. With V trimmed by 5 bases and J by 1 base, 8 bases remained unmatched. The CDR3 spans 16 residues.

V is TRBV10-2 and J is TRBJ1-1; D gene uncertain. Trimming took off 7 bases at V and 6 bases at J, with 15 bases between the two ends. Germline V gene lookup returns CDR1 WSHSY and CDR2 SAAADI. The CDR3 runs to 13 residues. CDR3 sequence: CASKRPGGPEAFF. DNA of the CDR3: TGCGCCAGCAAGAGGCCGGGTGGTCCTGAAGCTTTCTTT.

In its sample, this clonotype was seen a few times. The chain links TRBV18 to TRBJ2-3; TRBD2 is a possible D gene (5 bases). V shed 2 bases and J shed 4 bases, with 16 bases lying between them. The CDR3 totals 16 residues. CDR1 and CDR2 from the germline V gene are KGHSH and LQKENI. The CDR3 nucleotides are TGTGCCAGCTCACCATCGCAACTAGGGTCAGCAGATACGCAGTATTTT. This codes for CASSPSQLGSADTQYF.

The gene calls are TRBV5-1 and TRBJ1-4; TRBD1 aligns across 9 bases. The CDR3 length is 15 residues. Germline-derived CDR1 and CDR2 are SGHRS and YFSETQ. Trimming removed 4 bases from V and 6 bases from J; junction bases left unmatched: 7. The CDR3 reads CASSRTGVLDEKLFF. Here the CDR3 DNA reads TGCGCCAGCAGCCGGACAGGGGTTCTGGATGAAAAACTGTTTTTT.

This clonotype was counted ten times or more. This rearrangement joins TRBV29-1 to TRBJ2-5, with 7 bases aligning to TRBD2. Germline values: CDR1 SQVTM, CDR2 ANQGSEA. With 1 base clipped from V and 4 bases from J, the junction kept 3 bases outside the gene matches. The CDR3 totals 13 residues. The CDR3: CSVEVPSGETQYF. CDR3 DNA: TGCAGCGTTGAAGTCCCTAGCGGAGAGACCCAGTACTTC. Complete variable domain (other parts from reference TRBV29-1 and TRBJ2-5): SAVISQKPSRDICQRGTSLTIQCQVDSQVTMMFWYRQQPGQSLTLIATANQGSEATYESGFVIDKFPISRPNLTFSTLTVSNMSPEDSSIYLCSVEVPSGETQYFGPGTRLLVL.

The chain has TRBV21-1 and TRBJ2-5; the table's D call, TRBD1, was not checked against the DNA. TRBV21-1 is assigned pseudogene status. The length of the CDR3 is 16 residues. The CDR3 loop reads CASSTRQGRNQETQYF. The CDR3 DNA reads as TGTGCCAGCAGCACCCGACAGGGAAGGAACCAAGAGACCCAGTACTTC.

This clonotype was observed many times. The gene calls are TRBV9 and TRBJ2-1; D unresolved. V lost 0 bases and J 5 bases, leaving 18 bases between the germline ends. The CDR3 extends over 17 amino acids. Looked up from germline, CDR1 is SGDLS and CDR2 is YYNGEE. The CDR3, as DNA: TGTGCCAGCAGCGTAGTGGCGGATCCCCGGTCCCACAATGAGCAGTTCTTC. Encoded protein: CASSVVADPRSHNEQFF.

This chain joins TRBV5-1 and TRBJ1-1; maybe TRBD1 (5 bases). CDR1 and CDR2 from the germline V gene are SGHRS and YFSETQ. This CDR3 comprises 14 residues. V gave up 0 bases and J gave up 8 bases, with 14 bases separating them. The CDR3 DNA follows: TGCGCCAGCAGCTTGGGGCTGGGGCTACCCGAAGCTTTCTTT. Protein sequence: CASSLGLGLPEAFF.

The genes are TRBV24-1 and TRBJ2-1; 8 nucleotides line up with TRBD1. Germline CDR1 reads KGHDR; CDR2 reads SFDVKD. V shed 5 bases, J shed 7 bases, and the junction held 6 bases outside the gene matches. The CDR3 contains 14 residues. Written as DNA, the CDR3 is TGTGCCACCAGTGGCCCGGGACAGGCAAATGAGCAGTTCTTC. Translation: CATSGPGQANEQFF.

This clonotype was observed a few times. The J gene is TRBJ2-2, the V gene TRBV2, with D perhaps TRBD1 (6 bases). The CDR3 covers 13 residues. V was clipped by 7 bases and J by 4 bases, with 10 bases between them. Germline CDR1 SNHLY, CDR2 FYNNEI. The CDR3 nucleotides read TGTGCCAGCAATTACAGGGTCACCGGGGAGCTGTTTTTT. As protein: CASNYRVTGELFF.

A few counts support this clonotype. The chain uses TRBV30 and TRBJ2-1; 7 bases fit TRBD2. The V gene end was trimmed by 2 bases and the J gene end by 0 bases; junction bases not matched to a gene: 7. The CDR3 covers 16 residues. Germline V gene lookup returns CDR1 GTSNPN and CDR2 SVGIG (reference sequence). The CDR3 spells CAWSPSRTSSYNEQFF. As DNA, the CDR3 is TGTGCCTGGAGTCCCTCCCGGACTAGCTCCTACAATGAGCAGTTCTTC.

This rearrangement joins TRBV5-1 to TRBJ1-5; D remains ambiguous. The CDR3 extends over 13 amino acids. V was shortened by 0 bases and J by 5 bases, with 6 bases between the two germline ends. Germline V gene sequence: CDR1 SGHRS, CDR2 YFSETQ. The CDR3 spells CASSLESDQPQHF. CDR3 DNA: TGCGCCAGCAGCTTGGAGTCGGATCAGCCCCAGCATTTT.

This clonotype has only a few counts. J is TRBJ1-5 and V is TRBV15; D not certain. Trimming took 1 base from V and 7 from J, leaving 11 bases between them. Germline lookup yields CDR1 LNHNV and CDR2 YYDKDF (reference sequence). The CDR3 spans 14 residues. For the CDR3, the DNA is TGTGCCACCAGCAGAGTAGGGATCGGGCAGCCCCAGCATTTT. Its translation is CATSRVGIGQPQHF. The full variable domain, in which reference TRBV15 and TRBJ1-5 provide the parts outside the CDR3, is DAMVIQNPRYQVTQFGKPVTLSCSQTLNHNVMYWYQQKSSQAPKLLFHYYDKDFNNEADTPDNFQSRRPNTSFCFLDIRSPGLGDTAMYLCATSRVGIGQPQHFGDGTRLSIL.

The chain couples TRBV15 to TRBJ2-5; weak D call: TRBD2 (5 bases). The germline gives CDR1 LNHNV, CDR2 YYDKDF (reference sequence). V was shortened by 1 base and J by 3 bases, with 15 bases between the two germline ends. This CDR3 region has 16 residues. Written as DNA, the CDR3 is TGTGCCACCAGCAGAGGAGCTAGCCCAGGTGAAGAGACCCAGTACTTC. It encodes CATSRGASPGEETQYF.

This clonotype appeared many times. The V call is TRBV20-1, the J call TRBJ1-1; D may be TRBD1 (5 bases). The length of the CDR3 is 16 residues. Between the trimmed V and J ends, which lost 2 bases and 7 bases, there was a span of 23 bases. Germline V CDR1 and CDR2: DFQATT, SNEGSKA (reference sequence). The DNA of the CDR3 is TGCAGTGCTAGATTGGTAACCAGATCACGAGACAGTGAAGCTTTCTTT. Its translation: CSARLVTRSRDSEAFF.

The J gene is TRBJ2-7, the V gene TRBV29-1, with 11 bases that match TRBD1. The CDR3 length is 14 residues. Germline V lookup: CDR1 SQVTM, CDR2 ANQGSEA. With V trimmed by 6 bases and J by 4 bases, 8 bases remained unmatched. The CDR3 sequence is CSVGIGQGAYEQYF. The CDR3 DNA sequence: TGCAGCGTGGGGATTGGACAGGGGGCTTACGAGCAGTACTTC.

This clonotype was counted a few times. The rearrangement links TRBV6-1 to TRBJ1-6; possible D gene TRBD1, 6 bases. Trimming pared 5 bases from V and 7 bases from J, leaving 18 bases between. Germline CDR1 reads MNHNS; CDR2 reads SASEGT. This CDR3 is built from 16 residues. CDR3 in DNA: TGTGCCAGCAGTCCGCCCGGGGAAGGGGGGAATTCACCCCTCCACTTT. Translated, it gives CASSPPGEGGNSPLHF.

For this clonotype: At one of its ends the junction is not consistent with the germline gene, which may arise from a read error. The CDR3 region has the DNA TGCGCCAGCAGCTTGGATGTAGTCGTCTTC. This encodes CASSLDVVVF. This chain links TRBV5-1 with TRBJ2-7; D uncertain. The CDR3 runs to 10 residues. From germline, CDR1 is SGHRS and CDR2 YFSETQ.

Only a few counts were recorded for this clonotype. V gene TRBV5-1 combines with J gene TRBJ2-5; D not resolved. V shed 0 bases and J shed 2 bases, with 8 bases lying between them. This CDR3 has 14 residues. CDR1 and CDR2 from the germline V gene are SGHRS and YFSETQ. CDR3 sequence (DNA): TGCGCCAGCAGCTTGGAGTTAGATCAAGAGACCCAGTACTTC. This codes for CASSLELDQETQYF.

V usage is TRBV6-2 or TRBV6-3 and J usage is TRBJ1-5; 7 bases fit TRBD1. V gave up 2 bases and J gave up 6 bases; unmatched junction bases: 4. This CDR3 region has 14 residues. Germline assignment: CDR1 MNHEY and CDR2 SVGEGT. The CDR3: CASSYETGSQPQHF. CDR3 nucleotides: TGTGCCAGCAGTTACGAGACAGGGAGTCAGCCCCAGCATTTT.

This clonotype was seen at least ten times. The chain couples TRBV4-1 to TRBJ1-5, with D possibly being TRBD1 (5 bases). CDR1 and CDR2 from the germline V gene are MGHRA and YSYEKL. V lost 0 bases to trimming and J lost 2 bases, with 5 bases between them. The CDR3 runs 14 residues. The CDR3 DNA follows: TGCGCCAGCAGCCAAGACAGGGGCAATCAGCCCCAGCATTTT. This encodes CASSQDRGNQPQHF.

The V call is TRBV5-1, the J call TRBJ2-1; D is tentatively TRBD1 or TRBD2 (5 bases each). The CDR3 length is 17 residues. The ends were cut back, 1 base at V and 2 bases at J, with 16 bases in the middle. Germline CDR1 is SGHRS and CDR2 is YFSETQ. As DNA, the CDR3 is TGCGCCAGCAGCTTGCTGACCGGGACCCGGCCCTACAATGAGCAGTTCTTC. It translates to CASSLLTGTRPYNEQFF.

This chain links TRBV10-1 with TRBJ1-1, with D unresolved. V was clipped by 3 bases and J by 5 bases, with 13 bases between them. CDR3 length equals 14 residues. Germline CDR1 is WNHNN and CDR2 is SYGVQD (reference sequence). The CDR3 sequence is CASSERPSTTEAFF. The CDR3 DNA sequence: TGCGCCAGCAGTGAAAGGCCGTCTACGACTGAAGCTTTCTTT.

The chain carries TRBV7-8 and TRBJ2-1; 11 bases fit TRBD2. This CDR3 has 16 residues. The germline V gene encodes CDR1 SGHVS and CDR2 FQNEAQ. The J segment lost 10 bases and the V segment lost 2 bases, leaving 10 bases of the junction unmatched. The CDR3 nucleotides read TGTGCCAGCAGCTTATCCTCCTCTCTAGCGGGAGGAGAGCAGTTCTTC. Translation: CASSLSSSLAGGEQFF.

CDR3 amino acids: CASSKGQGAGAHYGYTF. CDR3 DNA sequence: TGTGCCAGCAGCAAAGGACAGGGGGCCGGCGCCCACTATGGCTACACCTTC. The rearrangement uses TRBV5-8 and TRBJ1-2, with 11 bases identical to TRBD1. Germline V lookup: CDR1 SGHTS, CDR2 YDEGEE. V lost 4 bases and J lost 3; bases outside the gene matches: 11. CDR3 length equals 17 residues.

The rearrangement uses TRBV7-9 and TRBJ2-5; 9 bases match TRBD1. The CDR3 has 17 amino acids. Trimming removed 3 bases from V and 3 bases from J; junction bases left unmatched: 11. CDR1 is SEHNR, CDR2 FQNEAQ, per germline (reference sequence). The chain's CDR3 is CASSFTGGFQGKETQYF. As DNA, the CDR3 is TGTGCCAGCAGCTTCACAGGGGGCTTCCAAGGGAAAGAGACCCAGTACTTC.